Below, 5 T cell receptor beta chains from the same sample are listed, as sequenced in a study of blood T cell repertoires in COVID-19. Produced via immunoSEQ multiplex PCR; TCRdb's table is partial and in-frame only. The sample comprises about 180,000 clones, around 80% of which are singletons, and roughly 6.8% rests with the top ten. Sequenced material: peripheral blood. Every receptor here comes from a man aged 65-85 years with active or convalescent COVID-19.

The sample holds one count of this clone. The CDR3 DNA follows: TGCAGCGGCGGGAGCAACTACAATGAGCAGTTCTTC. Encoded protein: CSGGSNYNEQFF. This chain connects TRBV29-1 to TRBJ2-1; 7 nucleotides align to TRBD2. V gave up 7 bases and J gave up 3 bases; unmatched junction bases: 3. The germline gives CDR1 SQVTM, CDR2 ANQGSEA. The CDR3 is 12 amino acids.

The chain is built from TRBV7-3 and TRBJ2-3; D is perhaps TRBD2 (6 bases). The V end was cut by 7 bases, the J end by 0 bases, with 11 bases between. Germline values: CDR1 SGHTA, CDR2 FQGTGA. The CDR3 contains 14 residues. The CDR3 loop reads CASKEGPSTDTQYF. The CDR3 nucleotides are TGTGCCAGCAAGGAGGGTCCTAGCACAGATACGCAGTATTTT.

The V and J genes are TRBV7-9 and TRBJ1-1; TRBD1 matches 7 bases. The V gene's germline CDR1 is SEHNR and CDR2 FQNEAQ (reference sequence). V shed 5 bases and J 3 bases; nucleotides not matched to a gene: 3. The CDR3 runs 13 residues. Here the CDR3 reads CASSVTGYTEAFF. CDR3 nucleotide sequence: TGTGCCAGCAGCGTGACAGGGTACACTGAAGCTTTCTTT.

V and J are TRBV19 and TRBJ1-3, with D possibly matching TRBD1 (5 bases). The CDR3 runs to 14 residues. The germline CDR1 and CDR2 sequences are LNHDA and SQIVND (reference sequence). Trimming left V 4 bases short and J 2 bases short, with 9 bases between. Written as DNA, the CDR3 is TGTGCCAGTAGTACCACAGGTACTGGAAACACCATATATTTT. It yields the protein CASSTTGTGNTIYF. Based on the CDR3 plus reference TRBV19 and TRBJ1-3, the full variable domain is DGGITQSPKYLFRKEGQNVTLSCEQNLNHDAMYWYRQDPGQGLRLIYYSQIVNDFQKGDIAEGYSVSREKKESFPLTVTSAQKNPTAFYLCASSTTGTGNTIYFGEGSWLTVV.

V usage is TRBV3-1 (or the pseudogene TRBV3-2) and J usage is TRBJ1-4; TRBD1 might be the D (6 bases). Trimming took 6 bases from V and 6 from J, leaving 14 bases between them. The CDR3 runs 14 residues. Germline-derived CDR1 and CDR2 are LGHDT and YNNKEL (reference sequence). CDR3 residues: CASSPSGGHEKLFF. The CDR3 region has the DNA TGTGCCAGCAGTCCCTCCGGGGGGCATGAAAAACTGTTTTTT.